A selection of T cell receptor beta chains follows, all from one sample in a study of early T cells in non-severe SARS-CoV-2 infection. TCRdb ran MiXCR on the 5' RACE reads and lists one entry per CDR3 protein. The profile shows tens of thousands of distinct CDR3 sequences, about 11% of them singletons. The starting material was whole blood, obtained at baseline. The receptor set was obtained from an adult who was a healthcare worker with PCR-confirmed SARS-CoV-2 infection or an uninfected control (not recorded which). The CDR3 runs from the conserved cysteine through the conserved F or W. D genes are given only for firm matches. Rows give clone size only sometimes, using once, few, many, or a class for an expanded clone.

CDR3 protein: CASSQNGGRGYTF
CDR3 DNA: TGTGCCAGCAGCCAGAATGGGGGGCGCGGCTACACCTTC
V gene: TRBV28
clone size: -
J gene: TRBJ1-2
D gene: -

CDR3 protein: CASSFGGTSTAGNTIYF
CDR3 DNA: TGCGCCAGCAGCTTCGGGGGTACAAGTACGGCCGGAAACACCATATATTTT
V gene: TRBV5-1
clone size: -
J gene: TRBJ1-3
D gene: -

CDR3 protein: CASSRLAGLVNTGELFF
CDR3 DNA: TGTGCCAGCAGCCGACTAGCGGGGCTCGTGAACACCGGGGAGCTGTTTTTT
V gene: TRBV7-3
clone size: many
J gene: TRBJ2-2
D gene: TRBD2

CDR3 protein: CASRETVVANYGYTF
CDR3 DNA: TGTGCCAGTCGGGAGACAGTCGTGGCCAACTATGGCTACACCTTC
V gene: TRBV19
clone size: few
J gene: TRBJ1-2
D gene: -

CDR3 protein: CASSVMVSGTGELFF
CDR3 DNA: TGCGCCAGCAGCGTAATGGTATCAGGGACCGGGGAGCTGTTTTTT
V gene: TRBV5-1
clone size: -
J gene: TRBJ2-2
D gene: -

CDR3 protein: CASSLRGGSGNTIYF
CDR3 DNA: TGTGCCAGCAGCTTACGCGGCGGTTCTGGAAACACCATATATTTT
V gene: TRBV5-6
clone size: -
J gene: TRBJ1-3
D gene: -

CDR3 protein: CSVADPTNGYTF
CDR3 DNA: TGCAGCGTTGCAGATCCGACCAATGGCTACACCTTC
V gene: TRBV29-1
clone size: few
J gene: TRBJ1-2
D gene: -

CDR3 protein: CASSKSLPDTQYF
CDR3 DNA: TGTGCCAGTAGTAAAAGTCTCCCAGATACGCAGTATTTT
V gene: TRBV19
clone size: -
J gene: TRBJ2-3
D gene: -

CDR3 protein: CASSYSRSSGVGDTQYF
CDR3 DNA: TGTGCCAGCAGTTACTCGAGGTCTAGCGGGGTAGGAGATACGCAGTATTTT
V gene: TRBV6-6
clone size: -
J gene: TRBJ2-3
D gene: TRBD2

CDR3 protein: CSAVAQATYEQYF
CDR3 DNA: TGCAGTGCTGTGGCCCAAGCGACCTACGAGCAGTACTTC
V gene: TRBV20-1
clone size: few
J gene: TRBJ2-7
D gene: -

CDR3 protein: CSAARGRGAPDGETQYF
CDR3 DNA: TGCAGCGCCGCTCGGGGCCGGGGTGCCCCGGACGGAGAGACCCAGTACTTC
V gene: TRBV29-1
clone size: -
J gene: TRBJ2-5
D gene: -

CDR3 protein: CASSQAGRLEYGYTF
CDR3 DNA: TGTGCCAGCAGCCAAGCCGGCCGGCTGGAGTATGGCTACACCTTC
V gene: TRBV7-9
clone size: many
J gene: TRBJ1-2
D gene: -

CDR3 protein: CASSVEEGETQYF
CDR3 DNA: TGTGCCAGCAGCGTAGAAGAAGGGGAGACCCAGTACTTC
V gene: TRBV9
clone size: -
J gene: TRBJ2-5
D gene: -

CDR3 protein: CASSEGQGAGDTQYF
CDR3 DNA: TGTGCCAGCAGTGAAGGGCAGGGGGCGGGGGATACGCAGTATTTT
V gene: TRBV2
clone size: -
J gene: TRBJ2-3
D gene: TRBD1

CDR3 protein: CASSREPTGQAIYEQYF
CDR3 DNA: TGTGCCAGCAGTCGTGAACCAACGGGACAGGCGATCTACGAGCAGTACTTC
V gene: TRBV12-3/TRBV12-4
clone size: -
J gene: TRBJ2-7
D gene: TRBD1

CDR3 protein: CASSEGLAAGQFF
CDR3 DNA: TGTGCCAGCAGCGAAGGTTTGGCAGCGGGGCAGTTCTTC
V gene: TRBV3-1
clone size: many
J gene: TRBJ2-1
D gene: -

CDR3 protein: CASSGQYGYTF
CDR3 DNA: TGTGCCAGCAGCGGGCAGTATGGCTACACCTTC
V gene: TRBV5-6
clone size: few
J gene: TRBJ1-2
D gene: -

CDR3 protein: CASSPSRRSLNYGYTF
CDR3 DNA: TGTGCCAGCAGCCCAAGTCGTAGGTCCCTCAACTATGGCTACACCTTC
V gene: TRBV7-8
clone size: many
J gene: TRBJ1-2
D gene: -

CDR3 protein: CASSSPFGSGGVYEQYF
CDR3 DNA: TGTGCCAGCAGCTCACCCTTCGGAAGCGGGGGCGTCTACGAGCAGTACTTC
V gene: TRBV5-4
clone size: few
J gene: TRBJ2-7
D gene: TRBD2